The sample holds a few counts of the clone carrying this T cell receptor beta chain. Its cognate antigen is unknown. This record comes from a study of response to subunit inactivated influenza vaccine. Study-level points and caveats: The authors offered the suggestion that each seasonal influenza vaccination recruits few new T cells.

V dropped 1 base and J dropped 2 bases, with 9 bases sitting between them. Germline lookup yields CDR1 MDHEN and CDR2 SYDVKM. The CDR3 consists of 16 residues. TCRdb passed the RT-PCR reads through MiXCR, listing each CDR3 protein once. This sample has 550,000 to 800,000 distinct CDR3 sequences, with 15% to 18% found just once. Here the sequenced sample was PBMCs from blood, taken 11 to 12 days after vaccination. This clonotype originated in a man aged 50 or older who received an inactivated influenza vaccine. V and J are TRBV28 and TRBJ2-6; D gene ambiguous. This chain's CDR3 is CASSLSRATGANVLTF. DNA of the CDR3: TGTGCCAGCAGTTTATCTAGGGCCACTGGGGCCAACGTCCTGACTTTC.